This TCR beta chain was captured by sequencing in a study of PD-L1 blockade in urothelial cancer. Overall study: The authors examined blood 3 weeks (second dose) and 6 weeks after treatment start. Median T cell yield per blood sample was around 130,000 cells. Whole-study findings and limits: Better survival was forecast by a pretreatment blood TCR clonality below the median.

This CDR3 comprises 14 residues. V was clipped by 4 bases and J by 4 bases, with 14 bases between them. Germline assignment: CDR1 SGHRS and CDR2 YFSETQ. Produced via immunoSEQ multiplex PCR; TCRdb's table is partial and in-frame only. The sample has under 55,000 clones; roughly four fifths are singletons. As to time point: pretreatment peripheral blood. Details on this clone: No antigen is known for it.

The sequencing used PBMCs, collected around atezolizumab (anti-PD-L1) treatment. The TCR was taken from a man aged 70 or older with urothelial cancer. This chain joins TRBV5-1 and TRBJ2-5; perhaps TRBD2 as D (7 bases). CDR3 residues: CASSPGGPGETQYF. The CDR3 DNA reads as TGCGCCAGCAGCCCCGGGGGGCCCGGAGAGACCCAGTACTTC.